Listed below are T cell receptor beta chains from one sample, sequenced in a study of shared clonotypes between healthy human individuals. Here immunoSEQ multiplex PCR was the method, and the copy in TCRdb shows in-frame clones only, minus some. The data show millions of clones, roughly 94% seen once. The sample taken for sequencing was naive CD4+ T cells sorted from blood. These receptors all stem from a man between 18 and 35 years old in good health. CDR3s include the opening cysteine and the closing phenylalanine or tryptophan. A D gene is named only where the DNA matches it firmly. Only part of the rows carry a size: once, few, many, or a class if the clone is expanded.

>NA|NA|TRBJ2-7|TRBV19
CASSIGAGSSYEQYF
TGTGCCAGTAGTATAGGGGCGGGCAGCTCCTACGAGCAGTACTTC
>NA|NA|TRBJ1-1|TRBV7-3
CASSDGQYMNTEAFF
TGTGCCAGCAGCGACGGACAATACATGAACACTGAAGCTTTCTTT
>NA|TRBD1|TRBJ2-7|TRBV7-8
CASSPQGPGSYEQYF
TGTGCCAGCAGCCCACAGGGGCCGGGATCGTACGAGCAGTACTTC
>NA|TRBD1|TRBJ2-7|TRBV7-8
CASSLWDSYEQYF
TGTGCCAGCAGCTTATGGGACAGCTACGAGCAGTACTTC
>NA|NA|TRBJ1-2|TRBV18
CASSPKKENYGYTF
TGTGCCAGCTCACCTAAGAAGGAGAACTATGGCTACACCTTC
>NA|NA|TRBJ1-6|TRBV6-5
CASSPGHLYNSPLHF
TGTGCCAGCAGTCCGGGACACCTTTATAATTCACCCCTCCACTTT
>NA|NA|TRBJ1-3|TRBV7-3
CASSSGNGNTIYF
TGTGCCAGCAGCTCCGGGAACGGAAACACCATATATTTT
>NA|NA|TRBJ1-1|TRBV21-1
CASSPRGEGRNTEAFF
TGTGCCAGCAGCCCCCGGGGGGAGGGGAGGAACACTGAAGCTTTCTTT
>NA|NA|TRBJ1-5|TRBV6-1
CASVGTKNQPQHF
TGTGCCAGCGTCGGGACAAAGAATCAGCCCCAGCATTTT
>NA|TRBD2|TRBJ2-1|TRBV7-9
CASSRKGSSGSYNEQFF
TGTGCCAGCAGCCGAAAGGGCAGTAGCGGGAGCTACAATGAGCAGTTCTTC
>few|NA|TRBJ1-4|TRBV19
CASRTSGGATNEKLFF
TGTGCCAGTAGAACGTCCGGCGGGGCAACTAATGAAAAACTGTTTTTT
>NA|TRBD2|TRBJ2-1|TRBV30
CAWSRTSGVNNEQFF
TGTGCCTGGAGCAGGACTAGCGGAGTAAACAATGAGCAGTTCTTC
>NA|TRBD1|TRBJ1-2|TRBV19
CASSGTVFNYGYTF
TGTGCCAGTAGTGGGACAGTCTTTAACTATGGCTACACCTTC
>NA|NA|TRBJ2-2|TRBV10-3
CAISETGQVTGELFF
TGTGCCATCAGTGAAACAGGACAAGTCACCGGGGAGCTGTTTTTT
>NA|NA|TRBJ2-5|TRBV11-2
CASSLVPTGGGSETQYF
TGTGCCAGCAGCTTGGTCCCTACAGGGGGGGGATCGGAGACCCAGTACTTC
>NA|NA|TRBJ2-3|TRBV5-6
CASSPGLYTDTQYF
TGTGCCAGCAGCCCCGGCTTGTACACAGATACGCAGTATTTT
>NA|NA|TRBJ2-5|TRBV6-1
CAHGGGKETQYF
TGTGCCCATGGCGGCGGAAAAGAGACCCAGTACTTC
>NA|NA|TRBJ1-6|TRBV6-5
CASSITLSSPLHF
TGTGCCAGCAGTATTACTCTTAGTTCACCCCTCCACTTT
>NA|NA|TRBJ1-6|TRBV2
CASSEKSGDSPLHF
TGTGCCAGCAGTGAGAAGTCAGGAGATTCACCCCTCCACTTT
>NA|TRBD2|TRBJ2-7|TRBV10-3
CAFTLAGSEEQYF
TGTGCCTTCACACTAGCGGGATCGGAAGAGCAGTACTTC
>NA|NA|TRBJ1-6|TRBV14
CASSQAEGNSPLHF
TGTGCCAGCAGCCAAGCTGAGGGTAATTCACCCCTCCACTTT
>NA|TRBD2|TRBJ2-3|TRBV10-3
CAISESTSADTQYF
TGTGCCATCAGTGAGTCGACTAGCGCAGATACGCAGTATTTT
>NA|TRBD2|TRBJ2-7|TRBV11-2
CASSLAGGLREQYF
TGTGCCAGCAGCTTAGCGGGAGGGCTTCGCGAGCAGTACTTC
>NA|NA|TRBJ2-1|TRBV13
CASSPSRLGVYNEQFF
TGTGCCAGCAGCCCTAGCAGACTAGGGGTTTACAATGAGCAGTTCTTC
>NA|NA|TRBJ2-7|TRBV2
CASSQDRANYEQYF
TGTGCCAGCAGTCAAGACAGAGCTAACTACGAGCAGTACTTC
>NA|TRBD1|TRBJ1-1|TRBV18
CASSPSGTGGTEAFF
TGTGCCAGCTCACCCTCCGGGACAGGGGGTACTGAAGCTTTCTTT
>NA|NA|TRBJ1-3|TRBV5-1
CASSPPGVHTIYF
TGCGCCAGCAGCCCGCCCGGAGTCCACACCATATATTTT
>NA|NA|TRBJ1-1|TRBV7-9
CASKGSGMNTEAFF
TGTGCCAGCAAGGGGAGTGGGATGAACACTGAAGCTTTCTTT
>NA|NA|TRBJ2-5|TRBV2
CARRDAARETQYF
TGTGCCAGGAGAGACGCTGCGAGGGAGACCCAGTACTTC
>NA|TRBD2|TRBJ2-7|TRBV27
CASSLRVGGDSRFYEQYF
TGTGCCAGCAGTTTAAGGGTCGGGGGGGACTCCAGGTTCTACGAGCAGTACTTC
>NA|TRBD2|TRBJ2-1|TRBV6-5
CASSRGLAGVNEQFF
TGTGCCAGCAGTAGAGGACTAGCGGGAGTCAATGAGCAGTTCTTC
>NA|TRBD1|TRBJ1-5|TRBV10-2
CASSEQGLNQPQHF
TGCGCCAGCAGCGAACAGGGGTTGAATCAGCCCCAGCATTTT
>NA|NA|TRBJ2-3|TRBV5-1
CASSPRVAGTDTQYF
TGCGCCAGCAGCCCCCGGGTCGCAGGCACAGATACGCAGTATTTT
>NA|NA|TRBJ2-2|TRBV10-3
CAITNAGTSNTGELFF
TGTGCCATCACCAACGCCGGGACTTCGAACACCGGGGAGCTGTTTTTT
>NA|NA|TRBJ2-6|TRBV15
CATSRGVGSGANVLTF
TGTGCCACCAGCAGAGGCGTTGGCTCTGGGGCCAACGTCCTGACTTTC
>NA|NA|TRBJ2-1|TRBV19
CASIERKSSYNEQFF
TGTGCCAGTATCGAGCGAAAGAGCTCCTACAATGAGCAGTTCTTC
>NA|NA|TRBJ1-5|TRBV19
CASTPGGVLGTQHF
TGTGCCAGTACCCCCGGGGGAGTCCTCGGGACCCAGCATTTT
>once|NA|TRBJ1-5|TRBV10-3
CAISGGDQPQHF
TGTGCCATCAGCGGAGGGGATCAGCCCCAGCATTTT
>once|TRBD1|TRBJ2-7|TRBV10-3
CAIRVRTGGNEQYF
TGTGCCATCAGGGTCCGGACAGGGGGAAACGAGCAGTACTTC
>NA|NA|TRBJ2-1|TRBV9
CASSVGENEQFF
TGTGCCAGCAGCGTAGGTGAGAATGAGCAGTTCTTC
>few|TRBD1|TRBJ1-6|TRBV28
CASSPFGQGNSPLHF
TGTGCCAGCAGCCCCTTTGGACAGGGGAATTCACCCCTCCACTTT
>NA|NA|TRBJ2-1|TRBV5-1
CASSLWGMNEQFF
TGCGCCAGCAGCTTGTGGGGTATGAATGAGCAGTTCTTC
>NA|NA|TRBJ2-1|TRBV18
CASSPPGMNEQFF
TGTGCCAGCTCACCACCGGGAATGAATGAGCAGTTCTTC
>NA|NA|TRBJ2-7|TRBV7-9
CASSYSASKAYEQYF
TGTGCCAGCAGCTACTCGGCCTCTAAGGCCTACGAGCAGTACTTC
>NA|TRBD1|TRBJ1-4|TRBV28
CASSSSGTGGEKLFF
TGTGCCAGCAGTTCATCCGGGACAGGGGGCGAAAAACTGTTTTTT
>NA|NA|TRBJ1-1|TRBV5-4
CASSRWAGDTEAFF
TGTGCCAGCAGCCGCTGGGCAGGGGACACTGAAGCTTTCTTT
>NA|TRBD2|TRBJ2-2|TRBV9
CASSVEAGGETGELFF
TGTGCCAGCAGCGTAGAAGCGGGAGGGGAAACCGGGGAGCTGTTTTTT
>NA|NA|TRBJ2-7|TRBV18
CASSPPTGGSPRRGYEQYF
TGTGCCAGCTCACCACCCACCGGGGGAAGTCCCCGACGGGGCTACGAGCAGTACTTC
>NA|NA|TRBJ1-1|TRBV11-2
CASSYGGSTEAFF
TGTGCCAGCAGCTATGGGGGGAGTACTGAAGCTTTCTTT
>NA|TRBD1|TRBJ1-6|TRBV5-1
CASSLRDRGDSPLHF
TGCGCCAGCAGCTTGAGGGACAGGGGGGATTCACCCCTCCACTTT
>NA|NA|TRBJ1-1|TRBV10-3
CAIRRTEGTEAFF
TGTGCCATCCGGAGGACCGAGGGCACTGAAGCTTTCTTT
>few|NA|TRBJ2-7|TRBV6-5
CASSYSTGTYEQYF
TGTGCCAGCAGTTACTCGACAGGAACCTACGAGCAGTACTTC